This is a list of T cell receptor beta chains from one sample in a study of glioma-infiltrating T cells after dendritic cell vaccination. Clones were read by immunoSEQ multiplex PCR, and TCRdb kept only the in-frame ones, dropping some. The data contain tens of thousands of clones, about four fifths of them singletons. Sequencing used blood, obtained before dendritic cell vaccination. These receptors all come from a human donor with glioblastoma. Both conserved end residues are part of each CDR3. D genes are given only for firm matches. Expanded clones get a size class; other rows say once, few or many, or leave the size out.

J gene	V gene	clone size	D gene	CDR3 DNA	CDR3 protein
TRBJ2-7	TRBV19	NA	NA	TGTGCCAGTAGTATAGTACGGTACGAGCAGTACTTC	CASSIVRYEQYF
TRBJ1-2	TRBV6-1	NA	NA	TGTGCCAGCACTATGGGGGGTGGCTACACCTTC	CASTMGGGYTF
TRBJ2-3	TRBV9	few	TRBD2	TGTGCCAGCAGCACCGGGACTAGTTTCGGCGATACGCAGTATTTT	CASSTGTSFGDTQYF
TRBJ1-1	TRBV7-9	NA	NA	TGTGCCAGCAGCCAGACACCTCCGAACACTGAAGCTTTCTTT	CASSQTPPNTEAFF
TRBJ1-5	TRBV5-1	NA	NA	TGCGCCAGCAGCCCCACAACAGGTGGACAGCCCCAGCATTTT	CASSPTTGGQPQHF
TRBJ2-3	TRBV5-1	NA	NA	TGCGCCAGCAGCACGCAGGGTACAGATACGCAGTATTTT	CASSTQGTDTQYF
TRBJ2-7	TRBV5-5	few	NA	TGTGCCAGCAGCTTGTTGGACAAGACCTACGAGCAGTACTTC	CASSLLDKTYEQYF
TRBJ2-1	TRBV4-2	NA	TRBD2	TGTGCCAGCAGCCAAAGATATTTCGGGACTAGCTATGAAGACAATGAGCAGTTCTTC	CASSQRYFGTSYEDNEQFF
TRBJ2-1	TRBV29-1	few	TRBD2	TGCAGCGTTGGACGGGGGGGCCCATACAATGAGCAGTTCTTC	CSVGRGGPYNEQFF
TRBJ2-1	TRBV5-4	once	NA	TGTGCCAGCAGCTCGGACTTCAATGAGCAGTTCTTC	CASSSDFNEQFF
TRBJ1-1	TRBV18	NA	NA	TGTGCCAGCTCACTAGGGCCGGGGGTAGGGGCGAACACTGAAGCTTTCTTT	CASSLGPGVGANTEAFF
TRBJ2-3	TRBV27	once	NA	TGTGCCAGCAGTTTAGGGGCGGCCCGGCTACCTACAGATACGCAGTATTTT	CASSLGAARLPTDTQYF
TRBJ1-2	TRBV10-3	NA	TRBD1	TGTGCCATCAGTGAGTCCCCGGGATCAGGGGGCGCAAATCGTATGGGCTACACCTTC	CAISESPGSGGANRMGYTF
TRBJ1-2	TRBV7-2	NA	TRBD1	TGTGCCAGCAGCTTAGCGAAGGGGGCGGGGGGCTATGGCTACACCTTC	CASSLAKGAGGYGYTF